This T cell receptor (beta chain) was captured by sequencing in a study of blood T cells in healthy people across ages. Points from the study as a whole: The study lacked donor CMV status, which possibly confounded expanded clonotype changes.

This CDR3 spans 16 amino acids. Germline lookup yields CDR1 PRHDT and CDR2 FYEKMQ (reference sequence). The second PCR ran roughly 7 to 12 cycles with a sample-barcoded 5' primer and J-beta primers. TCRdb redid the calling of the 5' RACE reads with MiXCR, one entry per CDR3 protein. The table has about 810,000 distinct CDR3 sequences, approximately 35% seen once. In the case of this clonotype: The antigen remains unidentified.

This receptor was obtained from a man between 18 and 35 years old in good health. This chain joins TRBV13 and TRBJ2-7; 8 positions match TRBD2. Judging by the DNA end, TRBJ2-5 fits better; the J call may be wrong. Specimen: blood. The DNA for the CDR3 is TGTGCCAGCAGCAATGAACTAGCGGCCCCTCAAGAGACCCAGTACTTC. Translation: CASSNELAAPQETQYF.